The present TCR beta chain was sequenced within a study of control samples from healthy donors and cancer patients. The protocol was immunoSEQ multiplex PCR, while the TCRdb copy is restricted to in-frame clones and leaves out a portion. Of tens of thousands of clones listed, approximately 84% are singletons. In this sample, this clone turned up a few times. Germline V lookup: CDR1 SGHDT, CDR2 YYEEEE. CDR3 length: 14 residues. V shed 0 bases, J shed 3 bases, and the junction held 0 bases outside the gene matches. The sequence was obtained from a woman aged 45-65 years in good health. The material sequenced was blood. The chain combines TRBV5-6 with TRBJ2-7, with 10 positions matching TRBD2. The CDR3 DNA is TGTGCCAGCAGCTTGGGGACTAGCGGCTACGAGCAGTACTTC. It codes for CASSLGTSGYEQYF.